This paragraph reports one T cell receptor beta chain. Seattle patients were enrolled during active infection and followed longitudinally. The source of the sample is a study of blood T cell repertoires in COVID-19. Study background: Samples came from the United States, Italy and Spain, spanning acute and convalescent COVID-19. PBMCs, B-cell-depleted T cells, or T cells provided the cDNA or gDNA that made up the material.

TCRdb keeps only in-frame clones here, not all; method: immunoSEQ multiplex PCR. The repertoire has 250,000 to 300,000 clones, around 87% of them found once; the top ten carry roughly 2%. The CDR3 extends over 12 amino acids. Per germline, CDR1 SGHDT and CDR2 YYEEEE. The V segment lost 4 bases and the J segment 4 bases; nucleotides outside the gene matches: 0. This clonotype was obtained from a woman aged 55-70 years with COVID-19, enrolled during active disease. The gene calls are TRBV5-6 and TRBJ2-7; 9 bases map to TRBD1. Sequencing was done on a sample of peripheral blood. CDR3 protein: CASSGTGYEQYF. The DNA for the CDR3 is TGTGCCAGCAGCGGGACAGGGTACGAGCAGTACTTC.